Listed below are T cell receptor beta chains from one sample, sequenced in a study of T cell repertoires in cytomegalovirus infection. The antigens of these receptors remain unknown. TCRdb independently ran MiXCR on the reads; one entry per CDR3 protein. This table has 300,000 or so distinct CDR3 sequences, 20% to 25% appearing once. The sequencing here drew on cultured PBMCs, taken from culture after CMV antigen stimulation. These receptors all stem from a human donor in good health (CMV status not recorded). Some clones in this sample may be carry-over from other donors' samples. The CDR3 runs from the conserved cysteine through the conserved F or W. The order of the fields is V gene, clone size, J gene, CDR3 length, D gene, CDR3 protein, CDR3 DNA. The D gene is left open where the match is weak. For some rows the clone size is stated as once, few or many, or as a class when expanded; others skip it.

V gene: TRBV12-3/TRBV12-4
clone size: .
J gene: TRBJ2-5
CDR3 length: 14
D gene: TRBD2
CDR3 protein: CASSLGAGAKTQYF
CDR3 DNA: TGTGCCAGCAGCCTTGGGGCGGGAGCGAAGACCCAGTACTTC

V gene: TRBV19
clone size: .
J gene: TRBJ1-6
CDR3 length: 15
D gene: TRBD1
CDR3 protein: CASTWTGRNDSPLHF
CDR3 DNA: TGTGCCAGTACCTGGACAGGGAGAAATGATTCACCCCTCCACTTT

V gene: TRBV7-2
clone size: .
J gene: TRBJ1-1
CDR3 length: 14
D gene: TRBD1
CDR3 protein: CASSWDRGRTEAFF
CDR3 DNA: TGTGCCAGCAGTTGGGACAGGGGGCGCACTGAAGCTTTCTTT

V gene: TRBV20-1
clone size: .
J gene: TRBJ1-1
CDR3 length: 14
D gene: .
CDR3 protein: CSARDPGGYTEAFF
CDR3 DNA: TGCAGTGCTAGAGATCCGGGAGGCTACACTGAAGCTTTCTTT

V gene: TRBV7-2
clone size: few
J gene: TRBJ2-3
CDR3 length: 17
D gene: TRBD2
CDR3 protein: CASSLRTSGSVTDTQYF
CDR3 DNA: TGTGCCAGCAGCTTACGGACTAGCGGGAGTGTCACAGATACGCAGTATTTT

V gene: TRBV5-6
clone size: few
J gene: TRBJ2-7
CDR3 length: 14
D gene: TRBD1
CDR3 protein: CASSYLQGVHEQYF
CDR3 DNA: TGTGCCAGCAGCTACCTGCAGGGGGTCCACGAGCAGTACTTC

V gene: TRBV9
clone size: few
J gene: TRBJ2-1
CDR3 length: 16
D gene: TRBD2
CDR3 protein: CASSVGGRAGYNEQFF
CDR3 DNA: TGTGCCAGCAGCGTAGGAGGGAGGGCCGGATACAATGAGCAGTTCTTC

V gene: TRBV11-3
clone size: few
J gene: TRBJ2-2
CDR3 length: 14
D gene: .
CDR3 protein: CASAPRGDTGELFF
CDR3 DNA: TGTGCCAGTGCCCCGAGGGGGGACACCGGGGAGCTGTTTTTT

V gene: TRBV18
clone size: .
J gene: TRBJ2-1
CDR3 length: 15
D gene: TRBD1
CDR3 protein: CASSPTGQGYNEQFF
CDR3 DNA: TGTGCCAGCTCACCAACGGGACAGGGGTACAATGAGCAGTTCTTC

V gene: TRBV19
clone size: few
J gene: TRBJ1-2
CDR3 length: 13
D gene: .
CDR3 protein: CASSMKLNYGYTF
CDR3 DNA: TGTGCCAGTAGTATGAAGCTTAACTATGGCTACACCTTC

V gene: TRBV11-2
clone size: .
J gene: TRBJ2-6
CDR3 length: 15
D gene: .
CDR3 protein: CASRLIRSGANVLTF
CDR3 DNA: TGTGCCAGCAGACTCATCCGTTCTGGGGCCAACGTCCTGACTTTC

V gene: TRBV12-3/TRBV12-4
clone size: many
J gene: TRBJ1-5
CDR3 length: 14
D gene: TRBD1
CDR3 protein: CASSFGQANQPQHF
CDR3 DNA: TGTGCCAGCAGTTTTGGACAGGCGAATCAGCCCCAGCATTTT

V gene: TRBV19
clone size: .
J gene: TRBJ2-6
CDR3 length: 18
D gene: TRBD1
CDR3 protein: CASSMAGGVSSGANVLTF
CDR3 DNA: TGTGCCAGTAGTATGGCAGGGGGCGTCTCCTCTGGGGCCAACGTCCTGACTTTC

V gene: TRBV7-2
clone size: many
J gene: TRBJ2-6
CDR3 length: 19
D gene: TRBD2
CDR3 protein: CASSLGGLAGRTGANVLTF
CDR3 DNA: TGTGCCAGCAGCTTAGGGGGACTAGCGGGAAGAACTGGGGCCAACGTCCTGACTTTC

V gene: TRBV12-3/TRBV12-4
clone size: .
J gene: TRBJ1-1
CDR3 length: 14
D gene: .
CDR3 protein: CASSRGTGAYEAFF
CDR3 DNA: TGTGCCAGCAGTCGGGGAACCGGGGCCTATGAAGCTTTCTTT

V gene: TRBV11-2
clone size: .
J gene: TRBJ2-1
CDR3 length: 18
D gene: TRBD2
CDR3 protein: CASSPGSIAGERYNEQFF
CDR3 DNA: TGTGCCAGCAGCCCGGGTTCCATAGCGGGAGAAAGGTACAATGAGCAGTTCTTC

V gene: TRBV6-6
clone size: .
J gene: TRBJ1-1
CDR3 length: 16
D gene: .
CDR3 protein: CASSPSPPAPNTEAFF
CDR3 DNA: TGTGCCAGCAGTCCTTCTCCCCCGGCGCCCAACACTGAAGCTTTCTTT

V gene: TRBV19
clone size: .
J gene: TRBJ1-2
CDR3 length: 15
D gene: TRBD1
CDR3 protein: CASSIVAGGNYGYTF
CDR3 DNA: TGTGCCAGTAGTATAGTAGCAGGGGGCAACTATGGCTACACCTTC

V gene: TRBV4-1
clone size: .
J gene: TRBJ1-1
CDR3 length: 15
D gene: .
CDR3 protein: CASSRMTESGTEAFF
CDR3 DNA: TGCGCCAGCAGCCGAATGACGGAGAGTGGCACTGAAGCTTTCTTT

V gene: TRBV28
clone size: few
J gene: TRBJ2-1
CDR3 length: 17
D gene: TRBD2
CDR3 protein: CASSSQKAGGSYNEQFF
CDR3 DNA: TGTGCCAGCAGTTCGCAAAAAGCGGGAGGTTCCTACAATGAGCAGTTCTTC

V gene: TRBV4-3
clone size: .
J gene: TRBJ2-5
CDR3 length: 15
D gene: .
CDR3 protein: CASSQDGRTQETQYF
CDR3 DNA: TGCGCCAGCAGCCAAGATGGGAGAACCCAAGAGACCCAGTACTTC

V gene: TRBV2
clone size: many
J gene: TRBJ1-2
CDR3 length: 12
D gene: .
CDR3 protein: CASTAISDGYTF
CDR3 DNA: TGTGCCAGCACCGCAATCTCGGACGGCTACACCTTC

V gene: TRBV4-3
clone size: .
J gene: TRBJ2-3
CDR3 length: 13
D gene: TRBD2
CDR3 protein: CASSQSGRGTQYF
CDR3 DNA: TGCGCCAGCAGCCAGAGCGGGAGGGGTACGCAGTATTTT

V gene: TRBV7-2
clone size: .
J gene: TRBJ2-5
CDR3 length: 14
D gene: .
CDR3 protein: CASSPDPRRETQYF
CDR3 DNA: TGTGCCAGCAGCCCGGACCCCCGGAGGGAGACCCAGTACTTC

V gene: TRBV7-2
clone size: .
J gene: TRBJ2-5
CDR3 length: 15
D gene: .
CDR3 protein: CASSPRMAAQETQYF
CDR3 DNA: TGTGCCAGCAGCCCAAGGATGGCTGCCCAAGAGACCCAGTACTTC

V gene: TRBV7-2
clone size: .
J gene: TRBJ1-1
CDR3 length: 14
D gene: .
CDR3 protein: CASSYLVTGTEAFF
CDR3 DNA: TGTGCCAGCAGCTACCTAGTAACCGGTACTGAAGCTTTCTTT

V gene: TRBV12-3/TRBV12-4
clone size: few
J gene: TRBJ2-1
CDR3 length: 15
D gene: TRBD2
CDR3 protein: CASSLRLAGAYEQFF
CDR3 DNA: TGTGCCAGCAGCCTGAGACTAGCGGGAGCGTATGAGCAGTTCTTC

V gene: TRBV20-1
clone size: .
J gene: TRBJ2-3
CDR3 length: 15
D gene: .
CDR3 protein: CSAIGPDPNTDTQYF
CDR3 DNA: TGCAGTGCTATTGGTCCGGACCCCAACACAGATACGCAGTATTTT

V gene: TRBV12-3/TRBV12-4
clone size: .
J gene: TRBJ2-2
CDR3 length: 15
D gene: .
CDR3 protein: CASSGGPRETGELFF
CDR3 DNA: TGTGCCAGCAGTGGGGGGCCCCGGGAGACCGGGGAGCTGTTTTTT

V gene: TRBV7-8
clone size: many
J gene: TRBJ1-2
CDR3 length: 13
D gene: .
CDR3 protein: CASSLENREGYTF
CDR3 DNA: TGTGCCAGCAGCTTAGAAAACAGGGAAGGCTACACCTTC

V gene: TRBV7-6
clone size: few
J gene: TRBJ2-2
CDR3 length: 16
D gene: TRBD2
CDR3 protein: CASSVGTSGNTGELFF
CDR3 DNA: TGTGCCAGCAGCGTGGGGACTAGCGGGAACACCGGGGAGCTGTTTTTT